This T cell receptor (beta chain) was observed in a study of T cell changes during pregnancy in multiple sclerosis. Libraries were prepared by immunoSEQ multiplex PCR; TCRdb keeps only in-frame clonotypes and omits some of them. The sample yields some 60,000 clones, about nine tenths seen once. Germline CDR1 and CDR2: SGHVS and FQNEAQ. The V end lost 5 bases, the J end lost 4 bases, and 17 bases lay between the germline ends. The CDR3 runs to 15 residues. V is TRBV7-8 and J is TRBJ1-1; unclear D gene. The material was peripheral blood, obtained in the second trimester of pregnancy. This clonotype originated in a female donor with multiple sclerosis, enrolled in a pregnancy study. CDR3 sequence: CASSILGGIGTEAFF. The CDR3 DNA reads TGTGCCAGCAGCATCTTGGGAGGGATCGGCACTGAAGCTTTCTTT.